Included here is one T cell receptor (beta chain) sequence, with context. Amplification targeted TCR beta CDR3 regions from RNA transcripts. First-round RT-PCR with HTBI primers amplified the TCR CDR3 region. TCRdb re-called the multiplex PCR reads with MiXCR, one entry per CDR3 protein. The sample comprises a few hundred thousand distinct CDR3 sequences, roughly 15% of which are singletons, and 30% rests with the top ten. This sample was included in a study of T cells in Graves' hyperthyroidism and ophthalmopathy. This receptor was taken from a woman in her fifties or sixties with Graves' hyperthyroidism that later progressed to Graves' ophthalmopathy. Sequenced material: blood.

The CDR3 protein is CATSRDQGRETQYF. DNA of the CDR3: TGTGCCACCAGCAGAGATCAAGGGCGTGAGACCCAGTACTTC. The chain couples TRBV15 to TRBJ2-5, with D hard to call. Looked up from germline, CDR1 is LNHNV and CDR2 is YYDKDF (reference sequence). This CDR3 contains 14 residues. Trimming pared 0 bases from V and 5 bases from J, leaving 10 bases between.